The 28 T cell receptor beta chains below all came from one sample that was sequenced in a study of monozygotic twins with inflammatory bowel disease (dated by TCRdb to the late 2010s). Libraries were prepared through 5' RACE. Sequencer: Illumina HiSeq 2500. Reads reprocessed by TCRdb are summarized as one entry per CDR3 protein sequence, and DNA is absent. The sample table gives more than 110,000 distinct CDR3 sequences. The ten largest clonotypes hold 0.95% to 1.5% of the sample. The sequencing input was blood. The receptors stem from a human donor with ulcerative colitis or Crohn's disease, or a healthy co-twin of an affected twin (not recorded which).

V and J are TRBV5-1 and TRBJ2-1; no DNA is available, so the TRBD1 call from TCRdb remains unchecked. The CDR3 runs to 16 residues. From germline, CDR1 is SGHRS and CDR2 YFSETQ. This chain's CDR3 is CASTTNKGKVYNEQFF.

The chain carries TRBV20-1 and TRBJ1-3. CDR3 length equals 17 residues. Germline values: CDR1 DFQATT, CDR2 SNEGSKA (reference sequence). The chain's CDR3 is CSASEETPRESGNTIYF.

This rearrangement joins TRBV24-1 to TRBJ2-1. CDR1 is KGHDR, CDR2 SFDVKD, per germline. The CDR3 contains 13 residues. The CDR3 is CATSDGNQNEQFF.

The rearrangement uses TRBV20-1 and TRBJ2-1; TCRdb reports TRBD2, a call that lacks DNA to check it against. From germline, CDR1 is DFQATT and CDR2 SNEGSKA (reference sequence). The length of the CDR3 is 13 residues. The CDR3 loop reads CSARKTGRGEQFF.

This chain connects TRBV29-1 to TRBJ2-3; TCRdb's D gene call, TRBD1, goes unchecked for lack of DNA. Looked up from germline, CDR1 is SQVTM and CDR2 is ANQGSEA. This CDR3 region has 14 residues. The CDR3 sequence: CSAPLAISTDTQYF.

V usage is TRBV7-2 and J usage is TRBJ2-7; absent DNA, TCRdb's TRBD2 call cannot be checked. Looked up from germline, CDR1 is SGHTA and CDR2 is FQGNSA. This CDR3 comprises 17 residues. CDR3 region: CASSPGLAGVRSYEQYF.

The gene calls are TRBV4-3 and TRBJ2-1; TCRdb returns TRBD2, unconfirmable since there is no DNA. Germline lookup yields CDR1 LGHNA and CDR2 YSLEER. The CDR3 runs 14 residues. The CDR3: CASSRTSGSLMQFF.

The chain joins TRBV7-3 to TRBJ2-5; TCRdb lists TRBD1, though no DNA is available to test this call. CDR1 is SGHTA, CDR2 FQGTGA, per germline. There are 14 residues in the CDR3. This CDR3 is CASSLAGGSETQYF.

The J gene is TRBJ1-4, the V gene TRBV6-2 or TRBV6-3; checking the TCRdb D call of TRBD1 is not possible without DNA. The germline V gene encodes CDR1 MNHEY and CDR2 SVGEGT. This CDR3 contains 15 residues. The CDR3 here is CASSSGLGANEKLFF.

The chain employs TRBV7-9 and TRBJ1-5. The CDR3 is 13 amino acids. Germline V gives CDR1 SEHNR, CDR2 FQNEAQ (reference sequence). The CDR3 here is CASSLDGNQPQHF.

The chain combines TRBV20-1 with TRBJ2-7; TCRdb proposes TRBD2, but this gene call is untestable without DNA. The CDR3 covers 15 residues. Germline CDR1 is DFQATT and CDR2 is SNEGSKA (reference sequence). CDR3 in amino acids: CSARQRTSGPYEQYF.

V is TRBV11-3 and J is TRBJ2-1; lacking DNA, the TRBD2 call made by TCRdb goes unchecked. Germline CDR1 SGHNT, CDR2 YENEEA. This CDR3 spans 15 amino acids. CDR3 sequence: CASSFSGSFGNEQFF. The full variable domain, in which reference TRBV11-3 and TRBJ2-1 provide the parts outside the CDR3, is EAGVVQSPRYKIIEKKQPVAFWCNPISGHNTLYWYLQNLGQGPELLIRYENEEAVDDSQLPKDRFSAERLKGVDSTLKIQPAELGDSAVYLCASSFSGSFGNEQFFGPGTRLTVL.

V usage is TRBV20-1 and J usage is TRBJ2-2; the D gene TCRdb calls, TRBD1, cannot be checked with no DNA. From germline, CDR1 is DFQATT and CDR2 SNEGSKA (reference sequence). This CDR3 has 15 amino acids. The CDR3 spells CSAKEGVANTGELFF.

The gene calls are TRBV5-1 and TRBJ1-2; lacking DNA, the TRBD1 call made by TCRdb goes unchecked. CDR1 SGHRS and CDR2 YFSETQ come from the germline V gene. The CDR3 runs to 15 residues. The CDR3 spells CASSSPAGGDYGYTF.

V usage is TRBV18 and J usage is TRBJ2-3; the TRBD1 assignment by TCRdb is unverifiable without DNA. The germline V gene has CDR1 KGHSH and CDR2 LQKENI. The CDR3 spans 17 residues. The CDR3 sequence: CASSPRRASSDTDTQYF. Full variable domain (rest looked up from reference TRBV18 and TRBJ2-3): NAGVMQNPRHLVRRRGQEARLRCSPMKGHSHVYWYRQLPEEGLKFMVYLQKENIIDESGMPKERFSAEFPKEGPSILRIQQVVRGDSAAYFCASSPRRASSDTDTQYFGPGTRLTVL.

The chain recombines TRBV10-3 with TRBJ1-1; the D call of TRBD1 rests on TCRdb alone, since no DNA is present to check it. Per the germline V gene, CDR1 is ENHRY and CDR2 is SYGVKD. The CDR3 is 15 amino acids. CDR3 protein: CAISLTGQVNTEAFF.

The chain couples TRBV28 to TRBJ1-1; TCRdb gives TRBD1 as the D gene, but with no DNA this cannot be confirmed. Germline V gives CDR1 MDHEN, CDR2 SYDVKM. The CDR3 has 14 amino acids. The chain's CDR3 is CASGATGVGRDAFF.

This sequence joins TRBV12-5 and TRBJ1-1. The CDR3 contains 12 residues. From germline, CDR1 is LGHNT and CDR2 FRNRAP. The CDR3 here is CASGLSDTEAFF.

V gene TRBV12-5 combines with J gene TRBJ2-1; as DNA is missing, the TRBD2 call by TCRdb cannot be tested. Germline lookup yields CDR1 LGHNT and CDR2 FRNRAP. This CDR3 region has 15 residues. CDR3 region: CASGLTSGAYNEQFF.

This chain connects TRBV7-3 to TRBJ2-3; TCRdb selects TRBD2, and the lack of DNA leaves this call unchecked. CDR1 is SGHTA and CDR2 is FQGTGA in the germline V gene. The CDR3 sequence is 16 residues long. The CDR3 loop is CASSSLAGTSTDTQYF.

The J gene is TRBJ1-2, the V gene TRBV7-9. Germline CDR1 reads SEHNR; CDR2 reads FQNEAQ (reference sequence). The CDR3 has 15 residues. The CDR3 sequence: CASSLGISHYYGYTF.

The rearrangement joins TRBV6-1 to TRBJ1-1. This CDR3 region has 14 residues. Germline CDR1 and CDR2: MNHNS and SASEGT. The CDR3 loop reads CASSLTTANTAAFF.

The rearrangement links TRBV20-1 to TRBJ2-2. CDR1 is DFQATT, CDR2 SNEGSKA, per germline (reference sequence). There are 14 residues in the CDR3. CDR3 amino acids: CSAAERKNTGELFF.

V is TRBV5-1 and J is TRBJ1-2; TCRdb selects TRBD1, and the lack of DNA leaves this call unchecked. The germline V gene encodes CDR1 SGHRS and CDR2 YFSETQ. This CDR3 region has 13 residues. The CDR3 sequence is CASSLGTPYGYTF.

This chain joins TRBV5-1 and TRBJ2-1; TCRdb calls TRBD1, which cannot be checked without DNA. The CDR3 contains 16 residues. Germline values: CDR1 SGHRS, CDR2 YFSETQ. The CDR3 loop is CASSLGTGHSYNEQFF.

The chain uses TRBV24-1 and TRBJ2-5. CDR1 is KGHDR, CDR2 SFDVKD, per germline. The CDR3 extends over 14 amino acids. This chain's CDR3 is CATSDLRKQETQYF.

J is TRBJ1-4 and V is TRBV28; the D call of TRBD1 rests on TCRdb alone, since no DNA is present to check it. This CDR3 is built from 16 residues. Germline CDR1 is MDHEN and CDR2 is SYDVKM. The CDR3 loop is CASSSGQGEGNEKLFF.

The CDR3 spells CASSQVGSGGLVYEQYF. The V gene is TRBV4-2, the J gene TRBJ2-7; TCRdb proposes TRBD2, but this gene call is untestable without DNA. Per germline, CDR1 LGHNA and CDR2 YNFKEQ. There are 17 residues in the CDR3.